Sequencing of this TCR beta chain was carried out in a study of early T cells in non-severe SARS-CoV-2 infection. As for the study in general: Sequencing used unsorted whole-blood bulk RNA, so chains lack pairing.

Study findings and constraints: The VDJdb matching leaned toward anti-spike CD8 responses and overlooked private and CD4 specificities.

In this sample, this clonotype turned up many times. Its antigen remains unknown. Unique molecular identifiers were added to individual cDNA molecules. TCRdb analysed the 5' RACE reads with MiXCR anew, one entry per CDR3 protein. Found here are fewer than 70,000 distinct CDR3 sequences, around 13% of them singletons; the top ten hold about 3.1%. Germline lookup yields CDR1 KGHSH and CDR2 LQKENI. The CDR3 has 16 amino acids. V dropped 1 base and J dropped 0 bases, with 13 bases sitting between them. This clonotype was obtained from an adult who was a healthcare worker with PCR-confirmed SARS-CoV-2 infection or an uninfected control (not recorded which). The sample taken for sequencing was whole blood. V and J are TRBV18 and TRBJ2-7; D gene unclear. For the CDR3, the DNA is TGTGCCAGCTCACCACGCCTAACGGAGAGCTCCTACGAGCAGTACTTC. Residues: CASSPRLTESSYEQYF.